The T cell receptor (beta chain) under discussion was sequenced for a study of T cell changes during pregnancy in multiple sclerosis. After removal of 1 base from V and 3 bases from J, the junction contained 10 bases not matched to a gene. This CDR3 has 18 residues. The germline V gene has CDR1 SGHTA and CDR2 FQGNSA. The repertoire was sequenced with immunoSEQ multiplex PCR; TCRdb's copy has only in-frame clones and lacks some. This sample has more than 75,000 clones, with 90% to 95% found just once. This receptor was obtained from a female donor with multiple sclerosis, enrolled in a pregnancy study. J is TRBJ2-1 and V is TRBV7-2; 9 positions match TRBD2. Here the sequenced sample was peripheral blood, taken in the first trimester of pregnancy. CDR3 coding DNA: TGTGCCAGCAGCTTAGTTTTGGGCGGGGGGGCCATCTACAATGAGCAGTTCTTC. The encoded protein is CASSLVLGGGAIYNEQFF.